This T cell receptor (beta chain) was identified in a study of identifying expanded T cells in peripheral blood. Findings and caveats of the study: Technical replicates showed roughly 1.2 changed clones; approximately 2 weeks around 15; four weeks 19.

Generated by immunoSEQ multiplex PCR, the TCRdb table keeps only in-frame clones and is missing some. The table includes tens of thousands of clones, 89% detected once. CDR3 length: 13 amino acids. V lost 6 bases and J lost 5; bases outside the gene matches: 4. Germline CDR1 and CDR2: MNHNY and SVGAGI (reference sequence). A remark on this clone: Its matching antigen is unknown.

The material sequenced was blood. V usage is TRBV6-6 and J usage is TRBJ1-5, with TRBD1 matching over 7 bases. The receptor's source is a person between 18 and 69 years old in good health. The CDR3 sequence: CASSPGGDQPQHF. CDR3 bases: TGTGCCAGCAGCCCAGGGGGGGATCAGCCCCAGCATTTT.